This T cell receptor beta chain was found in a study of blood T cell repertoires in COVID-19. Looking at the study overall: Acute-phase and convalescent COVID-19 samples originated in the United States, Italy and Spain. The cDNA or gDNA used as material had been derived from T cells, B-cell-depleted T cells, or PBMCs.

V lost 0 bases, J lost 3 bases, and 8 bases lay in between. This CDR3 is 14 amino acids long. In germline, CDR1 is SGHRS, CDR2 YFSETQ. Original processing notes: Reference gene primer amplification gave estimated nucleated cell counts. This table comes from immunoSEQ multiplex PCR, and its TCRdb copy is limited to in-frame clones, with some not included. The D gene and trimming were derived from the DNA, and the V and J assignments and clone size from that table. The data show approximately 130,000 clones, 75% to 90% seen once. This clonotype originated in a human donor in a cohort sampled during active COVID-19. Sequencing used peripheral blood. V usage is TRBV5-1 and J usage is TRBJ2-3; D is unresolved. The CDR3 is CASSLGQDTDTQYF. CDR3 nucleotide sequence: TGCGCCAGCAGCTTGGGGCAGGATACAGATACGCAGTATTTT. Full variable domain (rest looked up from reference TRBV5-1 and TRBJ2-3): KAGVTQTPRYLIKTRGQQVTLSCSPISGHRSVSWYQQTPGQGLQFLFEYFSETQRNKGNFPGRFSGRQFSNSRSEMNVSTLELGDSALYLCASSLGQDTDTQYFGPGTRLTVL.